This is a list of T cell receptor beta chains from one sample in a study of CD8 T cells in Susac syndrome. TCRdb passed the immunoSEQ multiplex PCR reads through MiXCR, listing each CDR3 protein once. Here the sample spans over 65,000 distinct CDR3 sequences, 85% to 95% being singletons. Sequencing was performed on CD4+ T cells from PBMCs. These receptors came from a human donor with Susac syndrome. Each CDR3 is given with its conserved first and last residue. Fields, in order: V gene, J gene, clone size, D gene, CDR3 DNA, CDR3 protein. D genes are given only for firm matches. Size is omitted from some rows. Given values are once, few, many or a class for expanded clones.

>TRBV18|TRBJ2-2|once|TRBD1
TGTGCCAGCTCACCATCCCCTCAGGGGGCCGGCGGGGAGCTGTTTTTT
CASSPSPQGAGGELFF
>TRBV19|TRBJ1-2|-|TRBD1
TGTGCCAGTGCTGGGGCTCCGGGACAGGGACTTGGCTACACCTTC
CASAGAPGQGLGYTF
>TRBV10-3|TRBJ2-7|-|-
TGTGCCACCTCTAATACCCAGCGCGAGTACTTC
CATSNTQREYF
>TRBV15|TRBJ2-7|-|TRBD2
TGTGCCACCAGCAGAGATGTCTCCGGACTAGCGGGAGCCCCCGAGCAGTACTTC
CATSRDVSGLAGAPEQYF
>TRBV14|TRBJ1-6|-|-
TGTGCCAGCAGCCTGATTCGGGGGGCGAATTCACCCCTCCACTTT
CASSLIRGANSPLHF
>TRBV7-3|TRBJ2-1|-|-
TGTGCCAGCAGCTTTCAGGGGCGATCCTACAATGAGCAGTTCTTC
CASSFQGRSYNEQFF
>TRBV2|TRBJ2-1|-|-
TGTGCCAGCAGGGAGGAGGGTGGCCTCTACAATGAGCAGTTCTTC
CASREEGGLYNEQFF
>TRBV12-3/TRBV12-4|TRBJ1-1|-|TRBD1
TGTGCCAGCAGTATGAGGGGGCGAACTGAAGCTTTCTTT
CASSMRGRTEAFF
>TRBV5-6|TRBJ1-2|-|-
TGTGCCAGCAGCTTGGGACAGTATTCTTATGGCTACACCTTC
CASSLGQYSYGYTF
>TRBV13|TRBJ2-5|-|-
TGTGCCAGCAGCTCAACAGGAGGACGCCAAGAGACCCAGTACTTC
CASSSTGGRQETQYF
>TRBV20-1|TRBJ2-5|-|-
TGCAGTGCTAGTCCGGGAAAGCAAGAGACCCAGTACTTC
CSASPGKQETQYF
>TRBV19|TRBJ1-5|-|-
TGTGCCAGTAGTATAGGCAGTCAGCCCCAGCATTTT
CASSIGSQPQHF
>TRBV20-1|TRBJ1-2|-|TRBD1
TGCAGTGCTAGAGCCCTGACAGGGGTAAGCGGCTACACCTTC
CSARALTGVSGYTF
>TRBV24-1|TRBJ2-1|-|-
TGTGCCACCAGTGTCGGGGGCTCGTACAATGAGCAGTTCTTC
CATSVGGSYNEQFF
>TRBV7-2|TRBJ2-7|-|TRBD1
TGTGCCAGCAGCCCTCAGGGACAGGGATCTCGGGAGCAGTACTTC
CASSPQGQGSREQYF
>TRBV27|TRBJ2-3|-|-
TGTGCCAGCAGTCAAACACGTTCAGGGACAGATACGCAGTATTTT
CASSQTRSGTDTQYF
>TRBV29-1|TRBJ2-1|-|TRBD1
TGCAGCGCTCGGACCGGGACAGGGGCCTACAATGAGCAGTTCTTC
CSARTGTGAYNEQFF
>TRBV29-1|TRBJ1-1|-|-
TGCAGCGTTGTTGTAAACACTGAAGCTTTCTTT
CSVVVNTEAFF
>TRBV13|TRBJ2-7|few|-
TGTGCCAGCAGCAACACAGATTTTAGTACCTACGAGCAGTACTTC
CASSNTDFSTYEQYF
>TRBV19|TRBJ2-5|-|-
TGTGCCAGTAGGTGGCGGGGTTCTGAGACCCAGTACTTC
CASRWRGSETQYF
>TRBV20-1|TRBJ2-7|-|-
TGCAGTGCTAGCTCGGCAGGTTACGAGCAGTACTTC
CSASSAGYEQYF
>TRBV18|TRBJ1-1|-|TRBD1
TGTGCCAGCTCACCCATTCTTAGGGACAGGGGGATTGAAGCTTTCTTT
CASSPILRDRGIEAFF
>TRBV6-2/TRBV6-3|TRBJ2-5|-|TRBD1
TGTGCCAGCAGCTTGGACAGGGGGCAAAAGGGAGAGACCCAGTACTTC
CASSLDRGQKGETQYF
>TRBV5-4|TRBJ2-7|-|-
TGTGCCAGCAGCTTGGACCCTCCAACCTACGAGCAGTACTTC
CASSLDPPTYEQYF
>TRBV7-2|TRBJ2-7|-|TRBD2
TGTGCCAGCAGCCCCCTAGCGGGGCCCCGGGGCGAGCAGTACTTC
CASSPLAGPRGEQYF
>TRBV12-3/TRBV12-4|TRBJ2-1|-|TRBD2
TGTGCCAGCACCCCGGGGACTAATACCAATGAGCAGTTCTTC
CASTPGTNTNEQFF
>TRBV4-2|TRBJ1-2|-|-
TGTGCCAGCAGCGCCACGGGGGCGCGCTATGGCTACACCTTC
CASSATGARYGYTF
>TRBV5-1|TRBJ2-5|-|TRBD2
TGCGCCAGCAGCCCGGGACTAGCGGGCTTGGAGACCCAGTACTTC
CASSPGLAGLETQYF
>TRBV20-1|TRBJ1-4|-|-
TGCAGTGCTATCCGGGGCTCTAATGAAAAACTGTTTTTT
CSAIRGSNEKLFF
>TRBV6-2/TRBV6-3|TRBJ1-1|-|TRBD1
TGTGCCAGCAGTTACAGGGGGCAGGAAGCTTTCTTT
CASSYRGQEAFF
>TRBV24-1|TRBJ2-2|-|-
TGTGCCACCACTGTAAGCCGTGGCGGGGAGCTGTTTTTT
CATTVSRGGELFF
>TRBV29-1|TRBJ1-2|once|-
TGCAGCGCCCCACATAACTATGGCTACACCTTC
CSAPHNYGYTF
>TRBV4-1|TRBJ2-1|-|TRBD2
TGCGCCAGCAGCCAAGATTTAACTAGCGGGGGGTTGGGTGAGCAGTTCTTC
CASSQDLTSGGLGEQFF